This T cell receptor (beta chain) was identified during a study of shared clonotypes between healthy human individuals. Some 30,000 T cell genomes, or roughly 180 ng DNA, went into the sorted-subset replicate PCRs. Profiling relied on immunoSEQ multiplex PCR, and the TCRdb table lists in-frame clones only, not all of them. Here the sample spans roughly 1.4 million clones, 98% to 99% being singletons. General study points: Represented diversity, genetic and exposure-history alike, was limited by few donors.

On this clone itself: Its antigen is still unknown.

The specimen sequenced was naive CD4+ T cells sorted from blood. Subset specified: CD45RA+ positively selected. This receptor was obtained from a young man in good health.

The CDR3 sequence: CSVGDRTYEQYF. The CDR3 nucleotides read TGCAGCGTTGGGGACAGGACCTACGAGCAGTACTTC. The V and J genes are TRBV29-1 and TRBJ2-7; 8 bases are a match to TRBD1. After removal of 4 bases from V and 2 bases from J, the junction contained 1 base not matched to a gene. Germline assignment: CDR1 SQVTM and CDR2 ANQGSEA. The CDR3 extends over 12 amino acids.